Listed below are T cell receptor beta chains from one sample, sequenced in a study of beta chain features in type 1 diabetes. The data were produced by immunoSEQ multiplex PCR, yet TCRdb's version contains in-frame clones alone and is incomplete. This sample has hundreds of thousands of clones, with 15% to 17% found just once. Sequencing was carried out using naive CD4+ T cells from blood. These receptors originate from a man younger than 35 in good health. Both conserved end residues are part of each CDR3. D genes are given only for firm matches. The size field is filled for only some rows; it gives once, few, many or a size class.

D	V	size	J	CDR3	DNA
TRBD2	TRBV7-2	few	TRBJ2-3	CASSPGTSGRTDTQYF	TGTGCCAGCAGCCCAGGGACTAGCGGGAGAACAGATACGCAGTATTTT
.	TRBV5-6	.	TRBJ2-1	CASSSSGGRNEQFF	TGTGCCAGCAGCTCTTCAGGGGGGCGGAATGAGCAGTTCTTC
.	TRBV7-8	.	TRBJ2-5	CASSLTTGRGRETQYF	TGTGCCAGCAGCTTAACAACAGGCCGGGGAAGAGAGACCCAGTACTTC
TRBD1	TRBV5-6	.	TRBJ2-6	CASTDVGQFGVGANVLTF	TGTGCCAGCACCGACGTGGGACAGTTTGGGGTTGGGGCCAACGTCCTGACTTTC
.	TRBV27	.	TRBJ1-4	CASRQSPATNEKLFF	TGTGCCAGCAGGCAGAGCCCGGCAACTAATGAAAAACTGTTTTTT
.	TRBV18	once	TRBJ2-3	CASSPDLADTQYF	TGTGCCAGCTCCCCCGACTTAGCAGATACGCAGTATTTT
.	TRBV7-2	once	TRBJ2-7	CASSLAPFEQYF	TGTGCCAGCAGCTTGGCCCCCTTCGAGCAGTACTTC
TRBD1	TRBV13	few	TRBJ1-2	CASSSPGQGTNGYTF	TGTGCCAGCAGCTCCCCGGGACAGGGTACGAATGGCTACACCTTC
TRBD2	TRBV28	.	TRBJ2-3	CASNILAGGTDTQYF	TGTGCCAGCAACATCCTAGCGGGAGGCACAGATACGCAGTATTTT
TRBD1	TRBV2	.	TRBJ1-4	CASSGQGIEKLFF	TGTGCCAGCAGTGGACAGGGGATAGAAAAACTGTTTTTT
.	TRBV7-2	.	TRBJ1-1	CASSPSFGDEAFF	TGTGCCAGCAGCCCCTCTTTTGGGGATGAAGCTTTCTTT
.	TRBV5-1	.	TRBJ2-5	CASSLGSRGWEETQYF	TGCGCCAGCAGCTTGGGCAGCAGGGGATGGGAGGAGACCCAGTACTTC
.	TRBV7-2	.	TRBJ1-6	CASSLRLINSPLHF	TGTGCCAGCAGCTTACGACTGATTAATTCACCCCTCCACTTT
.	TRBV11-2	few	TRBJ2-3	CASGWADTQYF	TGTGCCAGCGGCTGGGCAGATACGCAGTATTTT
TRBD2	TRBV28	few	TRBJ2-1	CASSLISGRAYNEQFF	TGTGCCAGCAGTTTAATTAGCGGGAGGGCCTACAATGAGCAGTTCTTC
.	TRBV7-9	few	TRBJ2-7	CASSLVAGPKTYEQYF	TGTGCCAGCAGCTTAGTTGCTGGGCCTAAGACCTACGAGCAGTACTTC
TRBD1	TRBV28	.	TRBJ2-1	CASNRPATGPYNEQFF	TGTGCCAGCAACCGACCTGCGACAGGGCCCTACAATGAGCAGTTCTTC
TRBD2	TRBV7-2	.	TRBJ2-7	CASSRLAPGLADPMKQYF	TGTGCCAGCAGCCGACTCGCCCCGGGACTAGCGGATCCTATGAAGCAGTACTTC
.	TRBV28	few	TRBJ2-7	CASSFEGKPYEQYF	TGTGCCAGCAGTTTTGAGGGGAAACCCTACGAGCAGTACTTC
.	TRBV5-4	.	TRBJ1-2	CASSWERGRGYTF	TGTGCCAGCAGCTGGGAGAGGGGTAGGGGCTACACCTTC
TRBD2	TRBV6-5	.	TRBJ2-1	CASSYSLAGRNEQFF	TGTGCCAGCAGTTACTCCCTAGCGGGGAGGAATGAGCAGTTCTTC
.	TRBV9	.	TRBJ1-1	CASSVEAGGDTEAFF	TGTGCCAGCAGCGTAGAGGCAGGCGGGGACACTGAAGCTTTCTTT
.	TRBV28	few	TRBJ1-5	CASMGGWQPQHF	TGTGCCAGCATGGGAGGGTGGCAGCCCCAGCATTTT
.	TRBV16	few	TRBJ1-5	CASSQSLANSPNQPQHF	TGTGCCAGCAGCCAATCTCTAGCGAACTCTCCGAATCAGCCCCAGCATTTT
TRBD1	TRBV5-1	once	TRBJ1-2	CASRPGQGYGYTF	TGCGCCAGCAGACCCGGACAGGGTTATGGCTACACCTTC
.	TRBV15	few	TRBJ2-4	CATSRQGAKNIQYF	TGTGCCACCAGCAGACAGGGGGCCAAAAACATTCAGTACTTC
.	TRBV5-6	few	TRBJ2-3	CASSLIATKSTDTQYF	TGTGCCAGCAGTCTGATAGCGACCAAGAGCACAGATACGCAGTATTTT
.	TRBV5-1	.	TRBJ1-1	CASSLGAKNTEAFF	TGCGCCAGCAGCTTGGGAGCCAAGAACACTGAAGCTTTCTTT
.	TRBV14	few	TRBJ1-1	CASSQVGENTEAFF	TGTGCCAGCAGCCAAGTCGGAGAGAACACTGAAGCTTTCTTT
.	TRBV18	few	TRBJ2-7	CASSPDRRSHYEQYF	TGTGCCAGCTCACCTGACAGGCGCAGCCATTACGAGCAGTACTTC
TRBD1	TRBV5-1	.	TRBJ2-7	CASSVDRGAYEQYF	TGCGCCAGCAGCGTTGACAGGGGGGCCTACGAGCAGTACTTC
.	TRBV10-3	.	TRBJ2-3	CAIGPVTDTQYF	TGTGCCATCGGCCCGGTCACAGATACGCAGTATTTT
TRBD1	TRBV7-2	few	TRBJ1-2	CASSQRDRTYGYTF	TGTGCCAGCAGCCAGCGGGACAGAACCTATGGCTACACCTTC
TRBD2	TRBV25-1	.	TRBJ2-3	CASREGLGLTQYF	TGTGCCAGCAGGGAGGGACTAGGACTTACGCAGTATTTT
.	TRBV20-1	.	TRBJ2-1	CSGRYNEQFF	TGCAGCGGCAGGTACAATGAGCAGTTCTTC
TRBD2	TRBV7-2	few	TRBJ2-3	CASSLRLRGADTQYF	TGTGCCAGCAGCTTACGTTTGCGGGGGGCAGATACGCAGTATTTT
.	TRBV5-6	.	TRBJ1-2	CASSLGQVHYGYTF	TGTGCCAGCAGCTTGGGGCAGGTCCACTATGGCTACACCTTC
TRBD1	TRBV30	few	TRBJ1-2	CAWTGTGWGYTF	TGTGCCTGGACCGGGACAGGGTGGGGCTACACCTTC
.	TRBV11-2	few	TRBJ1-3	CASRTPRSGNTIYF	TGTGCCAGCAGGACACCACGCTCTGGAAACACCATATATTTT
TRBD2	TRBV12-5	.	TRBJ2-1	CASGSGLAWEQFF	TGTGCTAGTGGTTCCGGACTAGCTTGGGAGCAGTTCTTC
.	TRBV28	.	TRBJ1-3	CASTQGSGNTIYF	TGTGCCAGCACCCAGGGCTCTGGAAACACCATATATTTT
.	TRBV7-9	.	TRBJ2-7	CASSLVEGVAGEQYF	TGTGCCAGCAGCTTAGTCGAGGGGGTAGCGGGCGAGCAGTACTTC
TRBD1	TRBV4-1	few	TRBJ1-2	CASNPQGADYGYTF	TGTGCCAGCAACCCGCAGGGGGCGGACTATGGCTACACCTTC
.	TRBV5-4	few	TRBJ2-5	CASSLAFSKGQETQYF	TGTGCCAGCAGCTTGGCGTTTAGTAAGGGCCAAGAGACCCAGTACTTC
.	TRBV5-8	.	TRBJ2-1	CASSLTGRSYNEQFF	TGTGCCAGCAGCTTGACGGGCAGGTCCTACAATGAGCAGTTCTTC
.	TRBV2	.	TRBJ1-5	CASSVEGDSNQPQHF	TGTGCCAGCAGTGTAGAGGGGGATAGCAATCAGCCCCAGCATTTT
.	TRBV7-2	few	TRBJ1-2	CASTFSQTGPGGYTF	TGTGCCAGCACCTTCAGCCAGACCGGGCCGGGCGGCTACACCTTC
.	TRBV7-7	.	TRBJ2-2	CASSSITGSVGELFF	TGTGCTAGCAGCTCGATCACAGGGTCGGTCGGGGAGCTGTTTTTT
.	TRBV5-1	.	TRBJ1-2	CASSTSLYGYTF	TGCGCCAGCAGCACGTCGTTATATGGCTACACCTTC
.	TRBV7-2	.	TRBJ1-6	CASSPGGESPLHF	TGTGCCAGCAGCCCCGGGGGGGAGTCACCCCTCCACTTT